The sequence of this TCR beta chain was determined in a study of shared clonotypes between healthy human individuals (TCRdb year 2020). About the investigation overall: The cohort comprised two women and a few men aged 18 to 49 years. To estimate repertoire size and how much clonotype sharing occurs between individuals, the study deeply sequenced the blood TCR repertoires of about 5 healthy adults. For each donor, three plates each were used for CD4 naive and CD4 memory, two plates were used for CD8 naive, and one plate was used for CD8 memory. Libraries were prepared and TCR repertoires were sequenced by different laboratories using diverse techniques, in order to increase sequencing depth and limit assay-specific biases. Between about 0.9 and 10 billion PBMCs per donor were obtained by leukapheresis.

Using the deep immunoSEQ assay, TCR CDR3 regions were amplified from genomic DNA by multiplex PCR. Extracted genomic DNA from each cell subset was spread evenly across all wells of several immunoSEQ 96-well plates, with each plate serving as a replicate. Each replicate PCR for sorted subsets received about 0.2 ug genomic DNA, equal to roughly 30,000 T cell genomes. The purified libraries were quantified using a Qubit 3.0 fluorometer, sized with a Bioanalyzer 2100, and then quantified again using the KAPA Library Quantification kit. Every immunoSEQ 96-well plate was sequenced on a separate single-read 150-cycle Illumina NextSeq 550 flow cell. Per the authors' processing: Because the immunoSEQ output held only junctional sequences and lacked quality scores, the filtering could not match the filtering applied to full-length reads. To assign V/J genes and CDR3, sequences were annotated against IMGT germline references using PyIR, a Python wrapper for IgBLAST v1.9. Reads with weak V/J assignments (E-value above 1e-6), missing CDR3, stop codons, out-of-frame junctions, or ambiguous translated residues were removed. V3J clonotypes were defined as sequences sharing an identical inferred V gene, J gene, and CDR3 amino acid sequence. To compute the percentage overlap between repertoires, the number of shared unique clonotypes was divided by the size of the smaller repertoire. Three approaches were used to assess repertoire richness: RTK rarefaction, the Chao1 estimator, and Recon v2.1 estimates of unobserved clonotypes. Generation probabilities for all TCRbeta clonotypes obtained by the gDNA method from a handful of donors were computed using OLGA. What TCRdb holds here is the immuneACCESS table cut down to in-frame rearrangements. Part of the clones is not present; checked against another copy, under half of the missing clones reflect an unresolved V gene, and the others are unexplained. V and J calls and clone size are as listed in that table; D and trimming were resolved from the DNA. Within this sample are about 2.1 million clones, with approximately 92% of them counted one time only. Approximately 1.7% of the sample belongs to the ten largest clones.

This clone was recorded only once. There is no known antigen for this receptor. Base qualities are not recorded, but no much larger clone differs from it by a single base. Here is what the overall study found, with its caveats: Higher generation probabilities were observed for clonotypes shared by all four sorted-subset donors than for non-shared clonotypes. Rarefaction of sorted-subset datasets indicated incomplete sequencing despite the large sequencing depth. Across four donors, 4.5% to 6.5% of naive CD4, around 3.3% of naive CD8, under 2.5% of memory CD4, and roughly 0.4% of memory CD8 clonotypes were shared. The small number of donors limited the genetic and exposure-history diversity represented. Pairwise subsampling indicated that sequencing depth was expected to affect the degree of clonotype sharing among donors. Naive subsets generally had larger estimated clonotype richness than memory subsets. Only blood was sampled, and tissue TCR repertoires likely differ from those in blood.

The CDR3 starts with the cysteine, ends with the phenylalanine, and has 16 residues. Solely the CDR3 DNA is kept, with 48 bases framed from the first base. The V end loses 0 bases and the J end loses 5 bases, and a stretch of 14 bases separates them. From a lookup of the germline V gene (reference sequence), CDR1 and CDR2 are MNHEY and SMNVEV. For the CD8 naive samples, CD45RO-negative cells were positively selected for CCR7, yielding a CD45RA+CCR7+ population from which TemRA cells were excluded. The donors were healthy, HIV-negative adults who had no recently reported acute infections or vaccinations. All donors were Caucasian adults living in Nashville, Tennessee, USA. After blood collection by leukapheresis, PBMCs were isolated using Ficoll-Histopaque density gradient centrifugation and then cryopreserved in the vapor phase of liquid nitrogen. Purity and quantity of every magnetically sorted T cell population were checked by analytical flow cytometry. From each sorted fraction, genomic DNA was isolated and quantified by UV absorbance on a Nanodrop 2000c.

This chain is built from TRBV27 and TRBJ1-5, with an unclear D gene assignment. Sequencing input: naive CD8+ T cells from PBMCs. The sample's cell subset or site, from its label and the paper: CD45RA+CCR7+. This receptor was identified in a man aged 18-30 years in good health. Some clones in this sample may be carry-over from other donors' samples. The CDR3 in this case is CASSLSKTAYYQPQHF. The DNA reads TGTGCCAGCAGTTTATCGAAAACGGCCTATTATCAGCCCCAGCATTTT.